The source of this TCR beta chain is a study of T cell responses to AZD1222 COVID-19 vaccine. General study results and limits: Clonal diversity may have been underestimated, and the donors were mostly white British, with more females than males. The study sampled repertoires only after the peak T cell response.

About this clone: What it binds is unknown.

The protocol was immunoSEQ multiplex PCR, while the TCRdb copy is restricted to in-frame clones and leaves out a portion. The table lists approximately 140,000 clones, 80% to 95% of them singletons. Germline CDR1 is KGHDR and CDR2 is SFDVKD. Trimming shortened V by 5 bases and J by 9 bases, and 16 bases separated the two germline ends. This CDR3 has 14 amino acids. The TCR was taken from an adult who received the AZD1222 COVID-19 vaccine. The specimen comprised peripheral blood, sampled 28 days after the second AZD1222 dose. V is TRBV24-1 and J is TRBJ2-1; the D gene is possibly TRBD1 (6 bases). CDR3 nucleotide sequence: TGTGCCACCAGTGCCCTGGGGGCTGCTAGTGAGCAGTTCTTC. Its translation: CATSALGAASEQFF.